Below are 13 T cell receptor beta chains sequenced from a single sample in a study of cytomegalovirus exposure and HLA in healthy donors. The PCR ran on 60 Vbeta and 13 Jbeta primers. Data came from immunoSEQ multiplex PCR; TCRdb stores just in-frame clones and leaves some out. The sample yields under 250,000 clones, around four fifths seen once. The sequencing sample was made of PBMCs. Receptors were obtained from a boy aged 2 to 9 in good health and CMV-seronegative.

This clone was recorded only once. The chain combines TRBV9 with TRBJ1-2; TRBD1 matches 8 bases. The CDR3 consists of 15 residues. The trim removed 3 bases at V and 3 bases at J, leaving 7 bases unmatched. The germline V gene encodes CDR1 SGDLS and CDR2 YYNGEE. The CDR3 DNA sequence: TGTGCCAGCAGCGCGGGACAGGTAGGAGACTATGGCTACACCTTC. It translates to CASSAGQVGDYGYTF.

V usage is TRBV30 and J usage is TRBJ1-2; D not resolved. From germline, CDR1 is GTSNPN and CDR2 SVGIG (reference sequence). The CDR3 length is 12 residues. V was clipped by 1 base and J by 2 bases, with 5 bases between them. The CDR3 DNA sequence: TGTGCCTGGAGTGGACAAAACTATGGCTACACCTTC. As protein: CAWSGQNYGYTF.

V usage is TRBV9 and J usage is TRBJ2-5; a possible D gene is TRBD2 (6 bases). V was cut by 0 bases and J by 2 bases, with 11 bases left in between. Per germline, CDR1 SGDLS and CDR2 YYNGEE. The CDR3 spans 15 residues. CDR3 nucleotide sequence: TGTGCCAGCAGCGTAGGGGGGACTTTACAAGAGACCCAGTACTTC. Its translation: CASSVGGTLQETQYF.

The V and J genes are TRBV27 and TRBJ2-7; D perhaps matches TRBD1 (6 bases). V was cut by 4 bases and J by 1 base, with 14 bases left in between. Per the germline V gene, CDR1 is MNHEY and CDR2 is SMNVEV (reference sequence). The CDR3 contains 15 residues. The CDR3 loop reads CASSSRGTSSYEQYF. In DNA, the CDR3 is TGTGCCAGCAGTTCTAGAGGGACAAGTTCCTACGAGCAGTACTTC.

The CDR3 nucleotides are TGTGCCAGCAGCCAACACGCGGGACAGAGCACAGATACGCAGTATTTT. As protein: CASSQHAGQSTDTQYF. This rearrangement joins TRBV7-9 to TRBJ2-3; maybe TRBD1 (7 bases). Deletions cut 5 bases from V and 0 bases from J, with 15 bases between. The CDR3 is 16 amino acids. The germline CDR1 and CDR2 sequences are SEHNR and FQNEAQ (reference sequence).

The chain has TRBV2 and TRBJ1-6; D is perhaps TRBD1 (5 bases). This CDR3 is built from 14 residues. The germline gives CDR1 SNHLY, CDR2 FYNNEI. The V gene lost 6 bases and the J gene lost 8 bases, with 14 bases spanning the gap. CDR3 nucleotide sequence: TGTGCCAGCAGGGCTGCGGGGACCTATTCACCCCTCCACTTT. Residues: CASRAAGTYSPLHF.

The gene calls are TRBV18 and TRBJ2-7, with D possibly being TRBD1 (6 bases). With 6 bases removed from V and 2 bases from J, the gap between germline ends came to 14 bases. The germline gives CDR1 KGHSH, CDR2 LQKENI. This CDR3 has 14 residues. CDR3: CASSRTGWTYEQYF. The CDR3 DNA reads TGTGCCAGCTCCCGCACAGGGTGGACCTACGAGCAGTACTTC.

The chain is built from TRBV14 and TRBJ2-2, with D perhaps TRBD2 (5 bases). The germline V gene has CDR1 SGHDN and CDR2 FVKESK. With 4 bases removed from V and 7 bases from J, the gap between germline ends came to 7 bases. This CDR3 region has 12 residues. CDR3 nucleotides: TGTGCCAGCAGCCGTAGCGTCGGGGAGCTGTTTTTT. Translating gives CASSRSVGELFF.

The chain is built from TRBV2 and TRBJ2-3; D is perhaps TRBD2 (7 bases). The length of the CDR3 is 17 residues. Germline lookup yields CDR1 SNHLY and CDR2 FYNNEI. The V end lost 4 bases, the J end lost 5 bases, and 22 bases lay between the germline ends. This CDR3 is CASSGLVQLGGRDTQYF. The CDR3 coding sequence is TGTGCCAGCAGTGGACTAGTTCAGCTCGGGGGGCGAGATACGCAGTATTTT.

The chain joins TRBV30 to TRBJ2-1; D is perhaps TRBD2 (6 bases). CDR1 is GTSNPN and CDR2 is SVGIG in the germline V gene (reference sequence). Trimming took 0 bases from V and 6 from J, leaving 18 bases between them. The CDR3 runs to 16 residues. DNA of the CDR3: TGTGCCTGGAGTGTACTTAGGGACTCGACGGGCAATGAGCAGTTCTTC. Its translation: CAWSVLRDSTGNEQFF.

The gene calls are TRBV19 and TRBJ1-2, with D maybe TRBD1 (6 bases). The V and J ends lost 3 bases and 7 bases respectively, with 12 bases between them. The germline V gene has CDR1 LNHDA and CDR2 SQIVND (reference sequence). The CDR3 has 13 residues. The DNA for the CDR3 is TGTGCCAGTAGTATTGAGGGGGTTACTGGCTACACCTTC. This sequence encodes CASSIEGVTGYTF.

As regards this clone: An end of the junction differs from the germline gene, which may be a read error. The chain is built from TRBV7-7 and TRBJ2-1; 11 positions match TRBD1. This CDR3 has 14 amino acids. Germline values: CDR1 SSHAT, CDR2 FNYEAQ (reference sequence). Written as DNA, the CDR3 is TGTGCTAGCAGCCAAGGACAGGGGGCACGGGAGCAGTTCTTC. Protein product: CASSQGQGAREQFF.

The genes are TRBV10-3 and TRBJ2-7; a possible D gene is TRBD1 (5 bases). Trimming shortened V by 3 bases and J by 0 bases, and 12 bases separated the two germline ends. CDR3 length: 15 residues. Germline CDR1 and CDR2: ENHRY and SYGVKD. As DNA, the CDR3 is TGTGCCATCAGTGAAGGGGTTCCGACCTCCTACGAGCAGTACTTC. Translated: CAISEGVPTSYEQYF.